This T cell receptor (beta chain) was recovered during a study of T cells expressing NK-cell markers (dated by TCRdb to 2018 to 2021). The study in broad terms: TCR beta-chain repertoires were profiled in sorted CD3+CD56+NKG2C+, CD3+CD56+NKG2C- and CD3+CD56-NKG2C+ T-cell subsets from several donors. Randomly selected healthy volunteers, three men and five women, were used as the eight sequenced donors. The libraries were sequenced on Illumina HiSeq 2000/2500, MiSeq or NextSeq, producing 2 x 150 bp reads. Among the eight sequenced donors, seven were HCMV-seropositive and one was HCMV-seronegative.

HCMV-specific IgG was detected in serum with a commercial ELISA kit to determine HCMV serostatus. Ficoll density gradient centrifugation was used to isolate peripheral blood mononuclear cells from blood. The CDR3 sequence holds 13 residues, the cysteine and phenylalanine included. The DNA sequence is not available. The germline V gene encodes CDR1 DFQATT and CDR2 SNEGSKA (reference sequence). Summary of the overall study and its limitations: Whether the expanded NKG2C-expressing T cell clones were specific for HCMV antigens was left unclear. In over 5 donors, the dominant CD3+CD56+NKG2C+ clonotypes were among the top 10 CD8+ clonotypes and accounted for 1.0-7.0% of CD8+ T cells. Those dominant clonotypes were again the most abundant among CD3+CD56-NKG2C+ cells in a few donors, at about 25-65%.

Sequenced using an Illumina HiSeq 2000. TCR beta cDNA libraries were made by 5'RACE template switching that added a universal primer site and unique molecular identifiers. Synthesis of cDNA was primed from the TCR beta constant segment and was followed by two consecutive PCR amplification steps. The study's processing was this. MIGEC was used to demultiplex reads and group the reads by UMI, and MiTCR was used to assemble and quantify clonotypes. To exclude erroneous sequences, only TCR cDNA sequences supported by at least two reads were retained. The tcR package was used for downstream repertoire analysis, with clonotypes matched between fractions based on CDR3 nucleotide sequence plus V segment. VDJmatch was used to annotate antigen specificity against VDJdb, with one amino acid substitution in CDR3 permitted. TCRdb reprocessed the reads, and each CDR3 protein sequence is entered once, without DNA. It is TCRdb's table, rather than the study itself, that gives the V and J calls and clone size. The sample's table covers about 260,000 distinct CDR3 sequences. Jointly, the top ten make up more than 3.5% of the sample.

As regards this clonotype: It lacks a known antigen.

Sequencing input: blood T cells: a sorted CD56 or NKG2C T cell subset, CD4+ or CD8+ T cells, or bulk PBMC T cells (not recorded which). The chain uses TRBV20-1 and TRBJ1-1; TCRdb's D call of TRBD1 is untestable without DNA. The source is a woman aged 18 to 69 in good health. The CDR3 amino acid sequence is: CSARQGAGTEAFF.